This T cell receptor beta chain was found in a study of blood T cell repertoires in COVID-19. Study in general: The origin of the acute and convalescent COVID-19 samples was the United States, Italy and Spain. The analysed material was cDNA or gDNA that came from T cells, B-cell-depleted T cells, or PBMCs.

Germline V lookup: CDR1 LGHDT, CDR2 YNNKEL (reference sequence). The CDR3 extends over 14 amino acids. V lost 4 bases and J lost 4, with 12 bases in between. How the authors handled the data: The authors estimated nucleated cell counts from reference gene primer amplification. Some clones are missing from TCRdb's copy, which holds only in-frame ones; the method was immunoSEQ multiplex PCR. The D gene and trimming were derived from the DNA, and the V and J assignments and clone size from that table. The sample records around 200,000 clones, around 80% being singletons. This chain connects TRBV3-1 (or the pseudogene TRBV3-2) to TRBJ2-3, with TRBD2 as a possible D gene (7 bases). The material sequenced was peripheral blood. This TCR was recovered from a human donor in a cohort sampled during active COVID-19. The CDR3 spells CASSRGGQADTQYF. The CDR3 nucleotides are TGTGCCAGCAGCCGGGGGGGCCAGGCAGATACGCAGTATTTT.